This record covers a single T cell receptor beta chain. This sample was taken from a study of blood T cell repertoires in COVID-19. Looking at the study overall: COVID-19 samples collected from the United States, Italy and Spain covered acute and convalescent phases. T cells, B-cell-depleted T cells, or PBMCs provided the cDNA or gDNA that served as material.

Authors' data handling: Using reference gene primer amplification, nucleated cell counts were estimated. TCRdb keeps only in-frame clones here, not all; method: immunoSEQ multiplex PCR. The V and J calls and clone size were taken over from that table, and D and trimming were inferred from the DNA. The sample consists of around 160,000 clones, around four fifths of them appearing once. The sequenced material came from peripheral blood. This clonotype was sampled from a woman aged 40 to 50 with active or convalescent COVID-19.

CDR3: CASSYTRLNTGELFF. CDR3 DNA sequence: TGTGCCAGCAGTTACACCCGACTCAACACCGGGGAGCTGTTTTTT. J is TRBJ2-2 and V is TRBV6-2 or TRBV6-3; no clear D gene. This CDR3 contains 15 residues. Trimming removed 2 bases from V and 2 bases from J, with 9 bases in between. Germline CDR1 MNHEY, CDR2 SVGEGT.